The rows below give T cell receptor beta chains drawn from one sample of a study of early T cells in non-severe SARS-CoV-2 infection. TCRdb re-analysed the 5' RACE reads in MiXCR, keeping a single row per CDR3 protein. The data contain about 29,000 distinct CDR3 sequences, roughly 5% of them singletons. The source material was whole blood. The receptors derive from an adult who was a healthcare worker with PCR-confirmed SARS-CoV-2 infection or an uninfected control (not recorded which). Each CDR3 is given with its conserved first and last residue. D genes are given only for firm matches. Clone size is shown for a subset of rows, as once, few, many or a class of expanded clone.

d_gene: -
abundance: -
j_gene: TRBJ2-3
v_gene: TRBV3-1
CDR3nt: TGTGCCAGCAGCCAATCCCACCCTAGCACAGATACGCAGTATTTT
CDR3aa: CASSQSHPSTDTQYF

d_gene: -
abundance: many
j_gene: TRBJ1-4
v_gene: TRBV6-2/TRBV6-3
CDR3nt: TGTGCCAGCAGTTATGGACGAGGGGAAAAACTGTTTTTT
CDR3aa: CASSYGRGEKLFF

d_gene: -
abundance: many
j_gene: TRBJ2-1
v_gene: TRBV6-1
CDR3nt: TGTGCCAGCAGTGCCCGGGACGGTGGCTACAATGAGCAGTTCTTC
CDR3aa: CASSARDGGYNEQFF

d_gene: -
abundance: -
j_gene: TRBJ2-3
v_gene: TRBV7-9
CDR3nt: TGTGCCAGCAGCTTAATTCCGACAGGCACAGATACGCAGTATTTT
CDR3aa: CASSLIPTGTDTQYF

d_gene: TRBD1
abundance: -
j_gene: TRBJ2-7
v_gene: TRBV5-1
CDR3nt: TGCGCCAGCAGCTCCACCGGGACAGGACCCTACGAGCAGTACTTC
CDR3aa: CASSSTGTGPYEQYF

d_gene: TRBD1
abundance: many
j_gene: TRBJ1-2
v_gene: TRBV20-1
CDR3nt: TGCAGTGCTAGGGGACAGATTAACTATGGCTACACCTTC
CDR3aa: CSARGQINYGYTF

d_gene: -
abundance: few
j_gene: TRBJ1-6
v_gene: TRBV11-2
CDR3nt: TGTGCCAGCAGCATCGGCGACGGTTCACCCCTCCACTTT
CDR3aa: CASSIGDGSPLHF

d_gene: -
abundance: many
j_gene: TRBJ1-2
v_gene: TRBV9
CDR3nt: TGTGCCAGCAGCTCTATCTCAGGGAAAAACTATGGCTACACCTTC
CDR3aa: CASSSISGKNYGYTF

d_gene: TRBD1
abundance: many
j_gene: TRBJ2-7
v_gene: TRBV15
CDR3nt: TGTGCCACCAGCAGACACCGGGACAGCTCCTACGAGCAGTACTTC
CDR3aa: CATSRHRDSSYEQYF

d_gene: -
abundance: many
j_gene: TRBJ1-5
v_gene: TRBV6-5
CDR3nt: TGTGCCAGCAGTCCCCGGGGCGGGCAGCCCCAGCATTTT
CDR3aa: CASSPRGGQPQHF

d_gene: -
abundance: many
j_gene: TRBJ2-4
v_gene: TRBV12-3/TRBV12-4
CDR3nt: TGTGCCAGCAGTTTAAGAGGTGGCCAGCTAGCCAAAAACATTCAGTACTTC
CDR3aa: CASSLRGGQLAKNIQYF

d_gene: -
abundance: many
j_gene: TRBJ2-7
v_gene: TRBV29-1
CDR3nt: TGCAGCGTTTACAGTAAATACGAGCAGTACTTC
CDR3aa: CSVYSKYEQYF

d_gene: TRBD2
abundance: many
j_gene: TRBJ2-1
v_gene: TRBV29-1
CDR3nt: TGCAGCGTTGAAGCTAGCGGGAGGGGAAATGAGCAGTTCTTC
CDR3aa: CSVEASGRGNEQFF

d_gene: TRBD1
abundance: few
j_gene: TRBJ2-3
v_gene: TRBV30
CDR3nt: TGTGCCTGGAGTGTCGAGACAGGGAAAGAAACAGATACGCAGTATTTT
CDR3aa: CAWSVETGKETDTQYF

d_gene: -
abundance: many
j_gene: TRBJ2-1
v_gene: TRBV5-1
CDR3nt: TGCGCCAGCAGCTTGATCGGTGAGCAGTTCTTC
CDR3aa: CASSLIGEQFF

d_gene: TRBD2
abundance: -
j_gene: TRBJ2-2
v_gene: TRBV19
CDR3nt: TGTGCCAGTAGTATCGGCGGGGGGGCCAGGGAGCTGTTTTTT
CDR3aa: CASSIGGGARELFF

d_gene: TRBD1
abundance: many
j_gene: TRBJ1-2
v_gene: TRBV7-8
CDR3nt: TGTGCCAGCAGCTTAGACGACAGGGCCTATGGCTACACCTTC
CDR3aa: CASSLDDRAYGYTF

d_gene: -
abundance: many
j_gene: TRBJ1-2
v_gene: TRBV7-2
CDR3nt: TGTGCCAGCAGCCAACCGGGACACCTTCGTTATGGCTACACCTTC
CDR3aa: CASSQPGHLRYGYTF